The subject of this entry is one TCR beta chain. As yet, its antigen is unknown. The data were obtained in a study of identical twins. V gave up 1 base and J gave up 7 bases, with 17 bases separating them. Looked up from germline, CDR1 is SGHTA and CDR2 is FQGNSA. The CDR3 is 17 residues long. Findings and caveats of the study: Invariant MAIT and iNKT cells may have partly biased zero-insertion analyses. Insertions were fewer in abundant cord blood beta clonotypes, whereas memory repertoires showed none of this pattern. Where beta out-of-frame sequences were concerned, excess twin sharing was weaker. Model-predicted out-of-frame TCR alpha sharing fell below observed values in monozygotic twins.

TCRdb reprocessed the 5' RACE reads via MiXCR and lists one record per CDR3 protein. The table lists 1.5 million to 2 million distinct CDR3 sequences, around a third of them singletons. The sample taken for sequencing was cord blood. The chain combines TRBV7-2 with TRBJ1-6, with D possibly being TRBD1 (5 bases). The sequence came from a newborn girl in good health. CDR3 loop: CASSLVGRTGVNSPLHF. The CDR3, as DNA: TGTGCCAGCAGCTTAGTGGGCAGAACGGGGGTAAATTCACCCCTCCACTTT.